This TCR beta chain was observed in a study of T cell changes during pregnancy in multiple sclerosis. Repertoires were generated with immunoSEQ multiplex PCR, while TCRdb's copy carries only in-frame clones and drops some. The sample lists 30,000 to 40,000 clones; 75% to 95% were seen once. The CDR3 length is 16 residues. Germline loops: CDR1 SGHNT, CDR2 YENEEA. The ends were cut back, 1 base at V and 3 bases at J, with 15 bases in the middle. V gene TRBV11-3 combines with J gene TRBJ1-1; no clear D. The sequence was obtained from a female donor in good health, enrolled as a control in a pregnancy study. This sample comprised CD4+ T cells from peripheral blood mononuclear cells, obtained in the first trimester of pregnancy. The CDR3 bases are TGTGCCAGCAGCTTAGGCCATGCGGAGAAGGACACTGAAGCTTTCTTT. Translating it yields CASSLGHAEKDTEAFF. The full variable domain, completed using reference TRBV11-3 and TRBJ1-1, is EAGVVQSPRYKIIEKKQPVAFWCNPISGHNTLYWYLQNLGQGPELLIRYENEEAVDDSQLPKDRFSAERLKGVDSTLKIQPAELGDSAVYLCASSLGHAEKDTEAFFGQGTRLTVV.